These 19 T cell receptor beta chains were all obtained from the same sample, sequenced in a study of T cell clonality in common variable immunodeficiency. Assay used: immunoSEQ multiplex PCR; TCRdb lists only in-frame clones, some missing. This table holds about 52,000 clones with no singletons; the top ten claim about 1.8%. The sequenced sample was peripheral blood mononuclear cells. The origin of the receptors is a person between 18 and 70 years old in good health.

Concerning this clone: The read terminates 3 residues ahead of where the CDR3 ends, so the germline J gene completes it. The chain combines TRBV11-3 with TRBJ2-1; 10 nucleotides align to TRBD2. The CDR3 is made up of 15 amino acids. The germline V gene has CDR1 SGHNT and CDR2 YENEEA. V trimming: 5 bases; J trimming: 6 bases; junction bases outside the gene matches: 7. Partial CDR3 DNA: TGTGCCAGCAGCCCTAGCGGGAGCTCAAGCAATGAG. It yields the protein CASSPSGSSSNE. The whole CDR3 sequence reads CASSPSGSSSNEQFF.

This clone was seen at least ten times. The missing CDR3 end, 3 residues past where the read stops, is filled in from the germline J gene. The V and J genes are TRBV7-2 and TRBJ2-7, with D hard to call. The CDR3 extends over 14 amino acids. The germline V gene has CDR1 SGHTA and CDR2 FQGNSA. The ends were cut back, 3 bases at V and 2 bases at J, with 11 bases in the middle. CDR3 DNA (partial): TGTGCCAGCAGCTTGAGACACGAAACCTACGAG. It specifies CASSLRHETYE. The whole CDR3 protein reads CASSLRHETYEQYF.

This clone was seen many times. The CDR3 DNA, read in part, is TGCAGTGCTAGGAAGCCCCCTCAGGTTGAG. Its translation is CSARKPPQVE. In full, the CDR3 is CSARKPPQVEQFF. The rearrangement uses TRBV20-1 and TRBJ2-1; D is undetermined. The CDR3 extends 3 residues past the end of the read, so its final part is completed from the germline J gene. The ends were cut back, 3 bases at V and 9 bases at J, with 15 bases in the middle. The CDR3 runs 13 residues. The germline V gene has CDR1 DFQATT and CDR2 SNEGSKA (reference sequence).

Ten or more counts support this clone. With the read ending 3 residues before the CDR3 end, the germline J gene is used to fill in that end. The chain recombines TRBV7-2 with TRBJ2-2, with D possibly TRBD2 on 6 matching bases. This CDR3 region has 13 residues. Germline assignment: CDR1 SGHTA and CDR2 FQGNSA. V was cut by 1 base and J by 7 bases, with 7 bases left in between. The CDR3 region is CASSLGLVGELFF. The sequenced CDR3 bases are TGTGCCAGCAGCTTAGGACTAGTCGGGGAG.

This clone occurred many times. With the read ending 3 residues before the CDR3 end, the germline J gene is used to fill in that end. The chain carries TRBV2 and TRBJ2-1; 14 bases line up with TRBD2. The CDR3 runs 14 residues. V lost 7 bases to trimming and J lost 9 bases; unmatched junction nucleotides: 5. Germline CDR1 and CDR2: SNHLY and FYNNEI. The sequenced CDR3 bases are TGTGCCAGCACGGGACTAGCGGGAGTTCGTGAG. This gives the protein CASTGLAGVRE. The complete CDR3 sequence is CASTGLAGVREQFF.

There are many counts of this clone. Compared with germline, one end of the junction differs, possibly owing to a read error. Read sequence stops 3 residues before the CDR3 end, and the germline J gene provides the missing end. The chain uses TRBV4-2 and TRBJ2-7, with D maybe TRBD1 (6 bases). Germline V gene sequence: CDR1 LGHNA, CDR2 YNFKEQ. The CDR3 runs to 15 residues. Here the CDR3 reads CASSQGLGQTYEQYF. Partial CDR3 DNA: TGCGCCAGCAGCCAAGGTCTCGGACAGACCTACGAG.

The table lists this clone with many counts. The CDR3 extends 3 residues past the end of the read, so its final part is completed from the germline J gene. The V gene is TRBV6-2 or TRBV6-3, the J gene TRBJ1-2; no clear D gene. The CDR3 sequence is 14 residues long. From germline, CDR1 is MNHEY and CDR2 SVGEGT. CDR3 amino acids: CASSYSPETFGYTF. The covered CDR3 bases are TGTGCCAGCAGTTACTCGCCAGAGACTTTCGGC.

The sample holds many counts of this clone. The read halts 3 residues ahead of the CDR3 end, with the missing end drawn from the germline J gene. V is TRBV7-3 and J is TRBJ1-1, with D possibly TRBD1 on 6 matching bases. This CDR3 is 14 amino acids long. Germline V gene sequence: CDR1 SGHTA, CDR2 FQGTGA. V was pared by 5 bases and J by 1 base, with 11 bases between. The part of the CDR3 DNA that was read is TGTGCCAGCAGCCGTCAGGGGCCGAACACTGAA. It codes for CASSRQGPNTE. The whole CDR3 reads CASSRQGPNTEAFF.

The covered CDR3 bases are TGCGCCAGCAGCTTTAGAGGCGGGTGGGGAGAGACG. It translates to CASSFRGGWGET. The CDR3 in its entirety is CASSFRGGWGETQYF. The rearrangement joins TRBV5-1 to TRBJ2-3, with D possibly matching TRBD2 (5 bases). The sequenced fragment ends 3 residues before the CDR3 boundary, so the rest is inferred from the germline J gene. This CDR3 comprises 15 residues. The germline CDR1 and CDR2 sequences are SGHRS and YFSETQ. The variable domain in full, completed from reference TRBV5-1 and TRBJ2-3, reads KAGVTQTPRYLIKTRGQQVTLSCSPISGHRSVSWYQQTPGQGLQFLFEYFSETQRNKGNFPGRFSGRQFSNSRSEMNVSTLELGDSALYLCASSFRGGWGETQYFGPGTRLTVL.

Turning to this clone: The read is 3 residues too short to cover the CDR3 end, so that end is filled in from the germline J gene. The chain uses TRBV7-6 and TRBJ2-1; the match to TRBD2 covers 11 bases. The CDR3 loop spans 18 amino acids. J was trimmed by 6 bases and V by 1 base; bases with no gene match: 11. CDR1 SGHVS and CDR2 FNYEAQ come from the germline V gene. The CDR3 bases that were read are TGTGCCAGCAGCTTAGTTGTCGGACTAGCGGGCCGATTCAATGAG. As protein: CASSLVVGLAGRFNE. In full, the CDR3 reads CASSLVVGLAGRFNEQFF.

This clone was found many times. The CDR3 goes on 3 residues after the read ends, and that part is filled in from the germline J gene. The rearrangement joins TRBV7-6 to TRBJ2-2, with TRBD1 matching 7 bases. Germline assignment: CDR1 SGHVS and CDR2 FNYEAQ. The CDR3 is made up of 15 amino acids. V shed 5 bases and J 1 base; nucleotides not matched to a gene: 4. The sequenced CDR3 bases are TGTGCCAGCAGCCCATGGACAGGGAACACCGGGGAG. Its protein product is CASSPWTGNTGE. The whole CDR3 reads CASSPWTGNTGELFF.

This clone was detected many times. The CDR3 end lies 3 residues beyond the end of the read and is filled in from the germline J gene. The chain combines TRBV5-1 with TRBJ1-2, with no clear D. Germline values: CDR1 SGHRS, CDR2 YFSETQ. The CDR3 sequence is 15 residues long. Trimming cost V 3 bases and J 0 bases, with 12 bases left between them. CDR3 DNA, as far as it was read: TGCGCCAGCAGCTATTATGCCAGCGCTAACTATGGC. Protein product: CASSYYASANYG. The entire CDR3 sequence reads CASSYYASANYGYTF.

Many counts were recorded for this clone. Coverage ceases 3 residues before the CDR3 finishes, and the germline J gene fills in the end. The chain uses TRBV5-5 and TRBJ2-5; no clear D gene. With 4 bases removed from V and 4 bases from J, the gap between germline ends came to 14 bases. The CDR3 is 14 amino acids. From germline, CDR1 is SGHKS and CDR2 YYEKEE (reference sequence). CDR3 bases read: TGTGCCAGCAGCGCTCTAGTTTCCGCAGAGACC. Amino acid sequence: CASSALVSAET. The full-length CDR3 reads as CASSALVSAETQYF.

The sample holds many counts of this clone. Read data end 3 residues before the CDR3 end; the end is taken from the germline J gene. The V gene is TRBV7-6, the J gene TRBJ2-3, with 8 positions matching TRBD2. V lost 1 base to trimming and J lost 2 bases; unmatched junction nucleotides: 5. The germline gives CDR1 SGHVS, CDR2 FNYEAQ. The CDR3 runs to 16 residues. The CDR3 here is CASSLGLAGDTDTQYF. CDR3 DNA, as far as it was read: TGTGCCAGCAGCTTAGGGCTAGCGGGTGACACAGATACG.

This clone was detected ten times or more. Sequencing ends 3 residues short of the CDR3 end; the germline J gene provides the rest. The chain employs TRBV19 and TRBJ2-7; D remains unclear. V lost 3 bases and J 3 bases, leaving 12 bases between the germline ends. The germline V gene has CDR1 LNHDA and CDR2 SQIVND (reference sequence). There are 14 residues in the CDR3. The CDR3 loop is CASSIPGSYYEQYF. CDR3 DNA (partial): TGTGCCAGTAGTATCCCCGGGTCCTACTACGAG.

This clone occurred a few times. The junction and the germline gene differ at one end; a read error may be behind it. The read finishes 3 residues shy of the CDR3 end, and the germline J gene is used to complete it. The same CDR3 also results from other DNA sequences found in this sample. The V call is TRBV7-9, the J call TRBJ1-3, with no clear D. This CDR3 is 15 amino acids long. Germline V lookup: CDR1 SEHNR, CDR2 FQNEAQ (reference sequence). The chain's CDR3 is CASSLSGDSGNTIYF. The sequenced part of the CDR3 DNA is TGTGCCAGCAGCTTAAGCGGAGACTCTGGAAACACT.

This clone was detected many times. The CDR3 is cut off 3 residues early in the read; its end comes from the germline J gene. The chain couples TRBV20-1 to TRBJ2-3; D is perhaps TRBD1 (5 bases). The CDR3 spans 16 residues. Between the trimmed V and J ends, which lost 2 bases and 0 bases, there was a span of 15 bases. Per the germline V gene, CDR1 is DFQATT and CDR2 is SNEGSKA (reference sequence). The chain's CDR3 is CSARHIGHSSTDTQYF. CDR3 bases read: TGCAGTGCTAGACACATCGGACATAGTAGCACAGATACG.

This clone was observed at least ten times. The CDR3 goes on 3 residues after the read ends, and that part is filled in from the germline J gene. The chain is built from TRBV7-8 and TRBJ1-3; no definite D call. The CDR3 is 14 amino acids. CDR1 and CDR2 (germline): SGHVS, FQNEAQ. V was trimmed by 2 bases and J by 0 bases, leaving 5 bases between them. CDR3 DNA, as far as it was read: TGTGCCAGCAGCTTATCGGTCTCTGGAAACACC. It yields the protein CASSLSVSGNT. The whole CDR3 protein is CASSLSVSGNTIYF.

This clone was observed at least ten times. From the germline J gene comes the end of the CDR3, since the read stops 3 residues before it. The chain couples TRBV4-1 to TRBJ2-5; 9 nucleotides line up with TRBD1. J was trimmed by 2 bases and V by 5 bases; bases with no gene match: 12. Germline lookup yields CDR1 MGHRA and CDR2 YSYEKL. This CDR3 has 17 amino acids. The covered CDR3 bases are TGCGCCAGCAGCTCCATCGGGACAGGGTTGTTACAAGAGACC. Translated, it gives CASSSIGTGLLQET. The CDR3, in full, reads CASSSIGTGLLQETQYF.